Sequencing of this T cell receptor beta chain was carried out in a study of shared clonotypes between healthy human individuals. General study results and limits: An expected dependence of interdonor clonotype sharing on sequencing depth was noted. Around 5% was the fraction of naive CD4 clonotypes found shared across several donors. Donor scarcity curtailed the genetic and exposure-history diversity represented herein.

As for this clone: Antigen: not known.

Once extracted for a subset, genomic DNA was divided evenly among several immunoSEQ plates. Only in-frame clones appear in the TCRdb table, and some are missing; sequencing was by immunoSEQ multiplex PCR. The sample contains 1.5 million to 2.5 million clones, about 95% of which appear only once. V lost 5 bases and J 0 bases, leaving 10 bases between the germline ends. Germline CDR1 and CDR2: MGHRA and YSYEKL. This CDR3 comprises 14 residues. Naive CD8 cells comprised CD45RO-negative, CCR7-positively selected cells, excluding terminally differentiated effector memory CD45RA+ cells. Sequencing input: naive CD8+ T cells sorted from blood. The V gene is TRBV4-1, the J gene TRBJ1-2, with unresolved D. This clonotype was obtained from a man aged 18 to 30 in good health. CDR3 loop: CASSEGWANYGYTF. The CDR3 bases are TGCGCCAGCAGCGAAGGGTGGGCTAACTATGGCTACACCTTC.